These 17 T cell receptor beta chains were sequenced from one sample in a study of control samples from healthy donors and cancer patients. TCRdb's copy holds only in-frame clones and misses some; the assay was immunoSEQ multiplex PCR. The sample includes approximately 100,000 clones, around 89% of them seen just once. Sequencing was carried out using blood. These receptors came from a woman aged 45-59 years in good health.

The chain carries TRBV3-1 (or the pseudogene TRBV3-2) and TRBJ2-7, with D perhaps matching TRBD1 (6 bases). CDR3 length: 16 residues. Trimming pared 8 bases from V and 5 bases from J, leaving 25 bases between. Germline V gene lookup returns CDR1 LGHDT and CDR2 YNNKEL (reference sequence). CDR3 protein: CASGPINRETMDEQYV. The CDR3 DNA reads TGTGCCAGCGGGCCAATAAACAGGGAGACGATGGACGAGCAGTACGTC.

As for this clone: At one end, the junction sequence differs from germline, possibly due to a read error. V usage is TRBV29-1 and J usage is TRBJ1-2, with unresolved D. There are 11 residues in the CDR3. Germline assignment: CDR1 SQVTM and CDR2 ANQGSEA. DNA of the CDR3: TGCAGCGTGGAAGATAACTATGGCTACACCTTC. Translation: CSVEDNYGYTF.

The DNA of the CDR3 is TGTGCCAGCAGTTTCGGGGGCCCCTATAGCAATCAGCCCCAGCATTTT. Translating it yields CASSFGGPYSNQPQHF. The rearrangement links TRBV27 to TRBJ1-5; maybe TRBD1 (6 bases). V was clipped by 3 bases and J by 0 bases, with 12 bases between them. The length of the CDR3 is 16 residues. Germline V lookup: CDR1 MNHEY, CDR2 SMNVEV (reference sequence).

The chain links TRBV11-2 to TRBJ2-1; D tentatively reads TRBD1 or TRBD2 (5 bases each). The V end was cut by 7 bases, the J end by 7 bases, with 11 bases between. CDR1 and CDR2 (germline): SGHAT, FQNNGV. This CDR3 has 12 residues. CDR3 nucleotides: TGTGCCAGCAACCATGGGGGTAATGAGCAGTTCTTC. This encodes CASNHGGNEQFF.

The V call is TRBV9, the J call TRBJ2-7; D possibly corresponds to TRBD2 (5 bases). V lost 4 bases and J lost 0, with 8 bases in between. In germline, CDR1 is SGDLS, CDR2 YYNGEE. This CDR3 has 13 amino acids. The DNA of the CDR3 is TGTGCCAGCAGCCCTGGGAGCTCCTACGAGCAGTACTTC. Its protein product is CASSPGSSYEQYF.

The chain couples TRBV3-1 (or the pseudogene TRBV3-2) to TRBJ2-6, with D maybe TRBD2 (5 bases). CDR3 length equals 18 residues. The V gene's germline CDR1 is LGHDT and CDR2 YNNKEL (reference sequence). The V end lost 0 bases, the J end lost 0 bases, and 12 bases lay between the germline ends. CDR3 residues: CASSQEERRNSGANVLTF. Here the CDR3 DNA reads TGTGCCAGCAGCCAAGAGGAGAGGAGGAACTCTGGGGCCAACGTCCTGACTTTC.

The chain couples TRBV29-1 to TRBJ2-7; D call uncertain. Trimming cost V 5 bases and J 5 bases, with 10 bases left between them. The CDR3 is made up of 11 amino acids. In germline, CDR1 is SQVTM, CDR2 ANQGSEA. The CDR3 here is CSVSTLDEQYF. CDR3 coding DNA: TGCAGCGTTTCGACTTTGGACGAGCAGTACTTC.

The chain links TRBV30 to TRBJ2-7, with D possibly matching TRBD2 (5 bases). CDR3 length: 14 residues. Germline values: CDR1 GTSNPN, CDR2 SVGIG (reference sequence). Trimming took 4 bases from V and 0 from J, leaving 13 bases between them. The CDR3 sequence: CAWMQSGSSYEQYF. CDR3 coding DNA: TGTGCCTGGATGCAATCGGGGAGCTCCTACGAGCAGTACTTC.

This chain joins TRBV19 and TRBJ2-3, with 8 bases fitting TRBD2. Trimming removed 7 bases from V and 6 bases from J; junction bases left unmatched: 6. The CDR3 length is 13 residues. In germline, CDR1 is LNHDA, CDR2 SQIVND (reference sequence). The CDR3 coding sequence is TGTGCCAGTACGGTACAGCGGGGGGATACGCAGTATTTT. Protein product: CASTVQRGDTQYF.

The rearrangement links TRBV5-4 to TRBJ2-2; D may be TRBD2 (5 bases). Germline values: CDR1 SGHNT, CDR2 YYREEE (reference sequence). Trimming took off 0 bases at V and 1 base at J, with 7 bases between the two ends. The CDR3 consists of 15 residues. CDR3: CASSLGSGNTGELFF. The CDR3 DNA reads as TGTGCCAGCAGCTTGGGCAGCGGGAACACCGGGGAGCTGTTTTTT.

This sequence joins TRBV9 and TRBJ2-1, with 9 positions matching TRBD2. The V gene end was trimmed by 6 bases and the J gene end by 3 bases; junction bases not matched to a gene: 10. The germline gives CDR1 SGDLS, CDR2 YYNGEE. This CDR3 region has 16 residues. Written as DNA, the CDR3 is TGTGCCAGCACCAATAACCCTAGCGGGAACTACAATGAGCAGTTCTTC. Encoded protein: CASTNNPSGNYNEQFF.

V is TRBV15 and J is TRBJ2-1, with 10 nucleotides matching TRBD2. Germline loops: CDR1 LNHNV, CDR2 YYDKDF (reference sequence). The CDR3 consists of 18 residues. Trimming removed 3 bases from V and 4 bases from J; junction bases left unmatched: 12. Written as DNA, the CDR3 is TGTGCCACCAGCAGGAGGGGGACAGCGGGAGGGCGGTACAATGAGCAGTTCTTC. It translates to CATSRRGTAGGRYNEQFF.

The CDR3 bases are TGTGCCAGCAGCTTAGGGGGGGGACAAGGGTATACGCAGTATTTT. Translated, it gives CASSLGGGQGYTQYF. The chain carries TRBV7-8 and TRBJ2-3; TRBD2 might be the D (7 bases). Trimming took 1 base from V and 7 from J, leaving 15 bases between them. The germline gives CDR1 SGHVS, CDR2 FQNEAQ. This CDR3 contains 15 residues.

The chain carries TRBV6-2 or TRBV6-3 and TRBJ1-6; TRBD1 agrees at 7 bases. J gave up 8 bases and V 1 base, and 11 bases lay outside the gene matches. The CDR3 sequence is 17 residues long. Germline values: CDR1 MNHEY, CDR2 SVGEGT. CDR3 amino acids: CASSYYGTEGVDSPLHF. CDR3 sequence (DNA): TGTGCCAGCAGTTACTACGGGACAGAGGGGGTTGATTCACCCCTCCACTTT.

This clone was counted only a few times. This chain uses TRBV19 with TRBJ1-5; 9 bases map to TRBD1. V gave up 7 bases and J gave up 0 bases; unmatched junction bases: 10. The CDR3 has 17 amino acids. Looked up from germline, CDR1 is LNHDA and CDR2 is SQIVND (reference sequence). The CDR3 DNA reads as TGTGCCAGTAACCCCGGGACAGGGCTTTATAGCAATCAGCCCCAGCATTTT. Encoded protein: CASNPGTGLYSNQPQHF.

V usage is TRBV30 and J usage is TRBJ1-2; a possible D gene is TRBD1 (5 bases). The V end lost 5 bases, the J end lost 7 bases, and 17 bases lay between the germline ends. The germline V gene has CDR1 GTSNPN and CDR2 SVGIG (reference sequence). The CDR3 runs to 13 residues. For the CDR3, the DNA is TGTGCCTGGTCCGAGGCAGGGCATACTGGCTACACCTTC. It translates to CAWSEAGHTGYTF.

The chain recombines TRBV28 with TRBJ2-7; 11 bases are a match to TRBD2. Germline V gives CDR1 MDHEN, CDR2 SYDVKM. Trimming cost V 6 bases and J 4 bases; bases outside gene matches: 14. The CDR3 is 17 residues long. Here the CDR3 DNA reads TGTGCCAGCAGCCCGGGGGGGTCTAGCGGGAGGCAATACGAGCAGTACGTC. Translated: CASSPGGSSGRQYEQYV.